The clone carrying this TCR beta chain was seen ten or more times. Germline CDR1 MNHNS, CDR2 SASEGT. V lost 6 bases, J lost 3 bases, and 20 bases lay in between. This CDR3 contains 17 residues. This specimen comes from a study of T cell repertoires in cytomegalovirus infection. TCRdb reprocessed the reads via MiXCR and lists one record per CDR3 protein. This table has some 300,000 distinct CDR3 sequences, around 10% appearing once. The origin of this receptor is a human donor in good health (CMV status not recorded). Some clones in this sample may be carry-over from other donors' samples. The sequenced sample consisted of PBMCs. The chain couples TRBV6-1 to TRBJ2-2; a possible D gene is TRBD2 (5 bases). CDR3 protein: CASSETLVLADTGELFF. Written as DNA, the CDR3 is TGTGCCAGCAGCGAGACACTAGTTCTCGCGGACACCGGGGAGCTGTTTTTT.